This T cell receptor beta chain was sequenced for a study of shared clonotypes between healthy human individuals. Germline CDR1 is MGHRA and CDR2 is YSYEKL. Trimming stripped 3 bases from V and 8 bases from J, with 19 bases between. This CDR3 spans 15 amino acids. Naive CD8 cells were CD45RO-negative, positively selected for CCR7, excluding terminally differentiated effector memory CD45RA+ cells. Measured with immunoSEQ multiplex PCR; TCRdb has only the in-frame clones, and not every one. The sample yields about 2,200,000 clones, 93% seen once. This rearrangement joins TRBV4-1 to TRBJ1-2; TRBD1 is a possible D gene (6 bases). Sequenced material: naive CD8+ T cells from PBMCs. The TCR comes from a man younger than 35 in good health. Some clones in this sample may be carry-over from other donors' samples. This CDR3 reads CASSHSTDSIRGYTF. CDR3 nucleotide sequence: TGCGCCAGCAGCCATTCAACGGACAGTATTCGAGGCTACACCTTC.